This T cell receptor (beta chain) was observed in a study of T-cell memory formation after mild COVID-19 (dated by TCRdb to about 2021). Regarding the study in general: Most TCR sequence clusters were specific to one of the two donors. In two donors, T-cell clones that expanded and contracted after mild COVID-19 were tracked by sequencing TCRalpha and TCRbeta repertoires over time. Two young, previously healthy adult volunteers made up the cohort, one male and one female.

The paper as a whole reports these results and caveats: Some responding clones were found in pre-infection memory, which suggests that pre-existing cross-reactive memory T cells took part in the SARS-CoV-2 response. Clones that contracted from day 15 to 85 showed balanced CD4/CD8 phenotypes, whereas a second wave of clones that expanded from day 15 to 37 leaned towards CD4+. The study covered only a couple of mild cases, and larger cohorts including severe cases with pre-infection samples were considered necessary. Contracting CD4+ clones turned up mainly in the CM and EM memory subsets, whereas EMRA was where CD8+ clones were enriched. The second-wave clones that peaked on day 37 were not confirmed to be SARS-CoV-2 specific.

Sequenced on an Illumina NovaSeq 6000. TCRalpha and TCRbeta cDNA libraries were built by 5'RACE with constant-segment primers, adding sample barcodes and unique molecular identifiers. RNA was extracted from every sample with Trizol reagent. Library amplification was performed in two PCR steps, and a second sample barcode and Illumina TruSeq adapters were introduced in the second step. Libraries were sequenced on an Illumina NovaSeq with 2 x 150 bp paired-end reads. In the authors' own workflow: Reads were demultiplexed and collapsed into UMI-guided consensus sequences with migec v1.2.7. Using mixcr v2.1.11, the UMI consensuses were aligned to TRA and TRB V and J templates and assembled into clonotypes. A clonotype was counted as expanded or contracted only if both edgeR and NoisET called the change significant, with noise models trained on biological replicates. For edgeR calls, a false discovery rate-adjusted p below 0.01 and a log2 fold-change threshold of 1 were applied. As an exploratory analysis of dynamics, max-normalized trajectories of the 1000 most abundant clonotypes were examined by PCA with hierarchical clustering. The CD4 or CD8 phenotype of responding clones was assigned using the separately sequenced CD4+ and CD8+ repertoires. TCRdb itself trimmed the public reads at Q25 with fastp, ran MiXCR and retained productive beta chains. When rows share a CDR3 protein, they turn into one entry using the most common DNA and genes. Here the V and J calls rest on TCRdb's processing, not on the authors' analysis. This sample holds about half a million distinct CDR3 sequences; 15% to 20% were observed only once. In total, the top ten clones hold more than 9% of the sample.

Reading the germline V gene (reference sequence) gives CDR1 DFQATT and CDR2 SNEGSKA. Trimming accounts for 5 bases at V and 7 bases at J, while the number of junction bases matched to no gene is 9. Inclusive of the bounding cysteine and phenylalanine, the CDR3 is 15 residues long. Just the 45-base CDR3 DNA is kept, in frame starting at base 1. Ficoll-Paque density gradient centrifugation was the method used to isolate PBMCs. This clonotype occurred a few times. Its recognized antigen is unknown. No base qualities exist here, and no much larger clone lies one base off it. The TCR comes from an adult woman who had mild COVID-19 (a few samples of this study predate the infection). The sample titles of this study are shuffled in the database, so cell type and time point are left out; the donor was told from shared clones. The chain was built from TRBV20-1 and TRBJ2-1; the central 12 bases match TRBD2. The sample consisted of PBMCs or a T cell subset sorted from them (not recorded which). The CDR3 sequence is CSAEKTSGSRNEQFF. The DNA sequence follows: TGCAGTGCTGAGAAGACTAGCGGGAGTAGGAATGAGCAGTTCTTC.